Shown below are 26 T cell receptor beta chains from a single sample sequenced in a study of blood T cell repertoires in COVID-19. Sequenced by immunoSEQ multiplex PCR; TCRdb stores in-frame clones only, minus some. The table has 340,000 or so clones, 65% to 90% seen once; the top ten hold around 4.5%. The specimen sequenced was PBMCs or T cells enriched from blood (not recorded which). The source of these receptors is a woman aged 40 to 55 with acute COVID-19.

This clone was found a few times. V gene TRBV12-5 combines with J gene TRBJ2-7; 8 bases fit TRBD1. The CDR3 sequence is 15 residues long. The junction had 2 bases not matched to a gene; V was cut back by 1 base and J by 0 bases. Looked up from germline, CDR1 is LGHNT and CDR2 is FRNRAP. The CDR3 DNA reads as TGTGCTAGTGGTTTGGCGACAGGGGCCTCCTACGAGCAGTACTTC. Translated, it gives CASGLATGASYEQYF.

The CDR3 region has the DNA TGTGCCAGCAGCCGTCAGGGCGACTCTGGAAACACCATATATTTT. This sequence encodes CASSRQGDSGNTIYF. The gene calls are TRBV7-2 and TRBJ1-3; D possibly corresponds to TRBD1 (5 bases). Trimming left V 5 bases short and J 0 bases short, with 11 bases between. CDR3 length: 15 residues. Germline V CDR1 and CDR2: SGHTA, FQGNSA.

The chain joins TRBV10-1 to TRBJ2-2; 7 bases are shared with TRBD2. Germline assignment: CDR1 WNHNN and CDR2 SYGVQD (reference sequence). J lost 5 bases, V lost 10 bases, and 10 bases had no gene match. This CDR3 contains 14 residues. The CDR3 DNA is TGCGCCACCAACGTGGGAGGGCCGACCGGGGAGCTGTTTTTT. Amino acid sequence: CATNVGGPTGELFF.

The chain carries TRBV14 and TRBJ1-2, with 10 nucleotides matching TRBD1. V was pared by 3 bases and J by 5 bases, with 9 bases of the junction left unmatched. The CDR3 is 16 residues long. Germline V gene sequence: CDR1 SGHDN, CDR2 FVKESK. CDR3 nucleotides: TGTGCCAGCAGCCAGACGACAGGGGGCGTAGGGTATGGCTACACCTTC. It specifies CASSQTTGGVGYGYTF. The variable domain in full, with the rest retrieved from reference TRBV14 and TRBJ1-2, is EAGVTQFPSHSVIEKGQTVTLRCDPISGHDNLYWYRRVMGKEIKFLLHFVKESKQDESGMPNNRFLAERTGGTYSTLKVQPAELEDSGVYFCASSQTTGGVGYGYTFGSGTRLTVV.

This chain links TRBV19 with TRBJ2-2, with 13 bases aligning to TRBD2. Germline V CDR1 and CDR2: LNHDA, SQIVND (reference sequence). Germline trimming cut 6 bases from V and 1 base from J; bases unmatched to any gene: 14. The CDR3 totals 20 residues. The CDR3 protein is CASRPRTTGTSGVNTGELFF. CDR3 DNA: TGTGCCAGTAGGCCACGAACCACCGGGACTAGCGGGGTGAACACCGGGGAGCTGTTTTTT.

As to this clone: In the same sample, other DNA sequences code for this CDR3. The chain employs TRBV7-3 and TRBJ1-1, with 7 positions matching TRBD1. CDR1 SGHTA and CDR2 FQGTGA come from the germline V gene. The ends lost 4 bases at V and 5 bases at J; junction bases unmatched: 7. The CDR3 is made up of 14 amino acids. CDR3 in amino acids: CASSSQGDGTEAFF. CDR3 DNA sequence: TGTGCCAGCAGCTCCCAGGGGGATGGAACTGAAGCTTTCTTT.

The V and J genes are TRBV18 and TRBJ2-5; 12 bases map to TRBD2. Germline assignment: CDR1 KGHSH and CDR2 LQKENI. After removal of 4 bases from V and 5 bases from J, the junction contained 5 bases not matched to a gene. This CDR3 spans 15 amino acids. The CDR3 loop is CASSHGLAGWETQYF. The CDR3 nucleotides are TGTGCCAGCTCACACGGACTAGCGGGATGGGAGACCCAGTACTTC.

This clone showed up just a few times. The chain recombines TRBV4-1 with TRBJ2-3; TRBD2 aligns across 7 bases. Germline V gene data show CDR1 as MGHRA and CDR2 as YSYEKL. With 2 bases clipped from V and 6 bases from J, the junction kept 8 bases outside the gene matches. The CDR3 consists of 15 residues. The CDR3 here is CASSQPYQGGDTQYF. CDR3 in DNA: TGCGCCAGCAGCCAACCTTACCAGGGAGGGGATACGCAGTATTTT.

The chain employs TRBV15 and TRBJ2-7, with D unclear. Trimming took 4 bases from V and 2 from J, leaving 9 bases between them. Germline V gene data show CDR1 as LNHNV and CDR2 as YYDKDF (reference sequence). The CDR3 has 13 residues. CDR3 in DNA: TGTGCCACCAGCACGGTCCCCCCCTACGAGCAGTACTTC. Amino acids: CATSTVPPYEQYF.

The rearrangement links TRBV25-1 to TRBJ1-2; D is undetermined. Trimming left V 0 bases short and J 0 bases short, with 11 bases between. There are 16 residues in the CDR3. Germline V gene lookup returns CDR1 MGHDK and CDR2 SYGVNS. The CDR3 spells CASSEYMAEANYGYTF. CDR3 DNA sequence: TGTGCCAGCAGTGAATATATGGCAGAAGCTAACTATGGCTACACCTTC.

The rearrangement uses TRBV28 and TRBJ1-5; the D gene is possibly TRBD1 (5 bases). V gave up 4 bases and J gave up 3 bases, with 10 bases separating them. This CDR3 comprises 14 residues. The V gene's germline CDR1 is MDHEN and CDR2 SYDVKM. CDR3 nucleotide sequence: TGTGCCAGCAGTTCCCAGGGAAACAATCAGCCCCAGCATTTT. It encodes CASSSQGNNQPQHF.

The V and J genes are TRBV6-2 or TRBV6-3 and TRBJ1-5, with D unresolved. The germline V gene encodes CDR1 MNHEY and CDR2 SVGEGT. The CDR3 spans 15 residues. Trimming took off 0 bases at V and 7 bases at J, with 13 bases between the two ends. CDR3 sequence: CASSYSSGGSQPQHF. CDR3 sequence (DNA): TGTGCCAGCAGTTACTCGTCCGGTGGGAGCCAGCCCCAGCATTTT.

The chain carries TRBV19 and TRBJ1-1, with 11 bases fitting TRBD1. V lost 5 bases, J lost 4 bases, and 9 bases stayed unmatched. The CDR3 runs to 16 residues. The germline CDR1 and CDR2 sequences are LNHDA and SQIVND (reference sequence). CDR3 DNA sequence: TGTGCCAGTAGTCGCCGGACAGGGGGCTGGGGCACTGAAGCTTTCTTT. Amino acid sequence: CASSRRTGGWGTEAFF.

The rearrangement uses TRBV12-5 and TRBJ2-1; 9 bases align to TRBD1. The V and J ends lost 4 bases and 7 bases, in that order; junction bases with no gene match: 8. The CDR3 consists of 15 residues. Per germline, CDR1 LGHNT and CDR2 FRNRAP. In DNA, the CDR3 is TGTGCTAGTGGTTCCCACAGGGGGCAAAGGAATGAGCAGTTCTTC. This translates into CASGSHRGQRNEQFF.

J is TRBJ1-1 and V is TRBV2, with D possibly matching TRBD1 (6 bases). CDR1 SNHLY and CDR2 FYNNEI come from the germline V gene. Trimming left V 2 bases short and J 1 base short, with 20 bases between. The CDR3 is made up of 18 amino acids. The CDR3 coding sequence is TGTGCCAGCAGTGAATCATCAACAGGGTTAATTCGGAACACTGAAGCTTTCTTT. Residues: CASSESSTGLIRNTEAFF.

The chain links TRBV7-7 to TRBJ2-2; 7 nucleotides line up with TRBD2. V was clipped by 0 bases and J by 3 bases; unmatched bases: 1. Per the germline V gene, CDR1 is SSHAT and CDR2 is FNYEAQ (reference sequence). The length of the CDR3 is 15 residues. CDR3 amino acids: CASSLAGGDTGELFF. CDR3 sequence (DNA): TGTGCCAGCAGCTTAGCGGGGGGGGACACCGGGGAGCTGTTTTTT.

V is TRBV4-3 and J is TRBJ2-7; 7 nucleotides align to TRBD2. After removal of 1 base from V and 2 bases from J, the junction contained 14 bases not matched to a gene. The germline V gene encodes CDR1 LGHNA and CDR2 YSLEER. The length of the CDR3 is 18 residues. CDR3 sequence: CASSQVGFGGGTTYEQYF. In DNA form, the CDR3 reads TGCGCCAGCAGCCAAGTGGGATTCGGGGGAGGGACCACCTACGAGCAGTACTTC.

The chain couples TRBV7-9 to TRBJ2-1; no firm D call. Trimming stripped 0 bases from V and 4 bases from J, with 4 bases between. Germline loops: CDR1 SEHNR, CDR2 FQNEAQ (reference sequence). The CDR3 is 13 amino acids. This CDR3 reads CASSLAAYNEQFF. For the CDR3, the DNA is TGTGCCAGCAGCTTAGCAGCGTACAATGAGCAGTTCTTC.

The CDR3 nucleotides are TGTGCCAGTCAAAGACAGGGCTACGAGCAGTACTTC. Protein sequence: CASQRQGYEQYF. This chain connects TRBV12-3 or TRBV12-4 to TRBJ2-7; 7 nucleotides line up with TRBD1. After removal of 9 bases from V and 3 bases from J, the junction contained 5 bases not matched to a gene. The CDR3 length is 12 residues.

V gene TRBV4-3 combines with J gene TRBJ1-6; tentative D call: TRBD1 (5 bases). The V end was cut by 1 base, the J end by 10 bases, with 14 bases between. The CDR3 has 15 amino acids. Germline-derived CDR1 and CDR2 are LGHNA and YSLEER. This CDR3 reads CASSQVRGGGSPLHF. Here the CDR3 DNA reads TGCGCCAGCAGCCAAGTAAGGGGCGGGGGATCACCCCTCCACTTT.

This clone was recorded only once. The genes are TRBV7-8 and TRBJ2-3; the match to TRBD2 covers 9 bases. Per germline, CDR1 SGHVS and CDR2 FQNEAQ. This CDR3 comprises 17 residues. V trimming: 5 bases; J trimming: 6 bases; junction bases outside the gene matches: 15. The CDR3 nucleotides are TGTGCCAGCAGCCTCCTCCGTAGCGGGAGTTTTAGGGATACGCAGTATTTT. Its translation is CASSLLRSGSFRDTQYF.

The chain employs TRBV10-3 and TRBJ1-6; D is unclear. CDR1 ENHRY and CDR2 SYGVKD come from the germline V gene. The CDR3 has 16 amino acids. V was trimmed by 0 bases and J by 8 bases, leaving 14 bases between them. The CDR3 DNA is TGTGCCATCAGTGAGTCGAGTCAGGAGGACTATTCACCCCTCCACTTT. Its protein product is CAISESSQEDYSPLHF.

The V and J genes are TRBV10-3 and TRBJ1-5; 8 nucleotides align to TRBD1. The length of the CDR3 is 15 residues. Germline-derived CDR1 and CDR2 are ENHRY and SYGVKD. Trimming took 6 bases from V and 0 from J; bases not matched to a gene: 4. The CDR3 loop is CAIRATGDSNQPQHF. DNA of the CDR3: TGTGCCATCAGGGCGACAGGGGATAGCAATCAGCCCCAGCATTTT.

V and J are TRBV20-1 and TRBJ2-1, with TRBD2 matching over 7 bases. The CDR3 is 18 residues long. V lost 3 bases to trimming and J lost 7 bases; unmatched junction nucleotides: 21. From germline, CDR1 is DFQATT and CDR2 SNEGSKA (reference sequence). The CDR3 nucleotides are TGCAGTGCTAGTAAGCGGGGTTCCCCTCGTTTACAGAGGAATGAGCAGTTCTTC. Its translation is CSASKRGSPRLQRNEQFF.

The chain recombines TRBV7-6 with TRBJ2-3; D is ambiguous. The CDR3 loop spans 13 amino acids. Germline assignment: CDR1 SGHVS and CDR2 FNYEAQ. The V gene lost 1 base and the J gene lost 8 bases, with 10 bases spanning the gap. CDR3 nucleotides: TGTGCCAGCAGCTTAGGCGATGGTGTTACGCAGTATTTT. Its translation is CASSLGDGVTQYF.

This clone was observed a single time. The gene calls are TRBV9 and TRBJ1-6; 8 bases agree with TRBD1. Germline trimming cut 3 bases from V and 2 bases from J; bases unmatched to any gene: 13. In germline, CDR1 is SGDLS, CDR2 YYNGEE. This CDR3 region has 19 residues. The CDR3 region is CASSGEKAGGTAYNSPLHF. In DNA, the CDR3 is TGTGCCAGCAGCGGAGAAAAGGCAGGGGGCACTGCCTATAATTCACCCCTCCACTTT.